These 25 T cell receptor beta chains came from one sample sequenced in a study of tumor-infiltrating lymphocytes in primary liver carcinoma. Each 20-30 mg portion of unsorted bulk tissue served as the source for co-extraction of RNA and DNA. Total RNA (approximately 450 ng) served as template for TCR beta cDNA synthesis primed by a constant-region primer. The TCR beta library was amplified through three nested multiplex PCR rounds in a modified ARM-PCR procedure. Researchers ran the first two PCR rounds for ten to eleven cycles each with TRBV1-TRBV30 forward primers and a C-beta reverse primer. TCRdb reprocessed the multiplex PCR reads with MiXCR, giving one entry per CDR3 protein. This sample has 100,000 to 150,000 distinct CDR3 sequences, with 64% found just once. Sequencing was carried out using liver tumor tissue from sampling region 3. Subset noted: tumor region T3, left-lateral pole. These TCRs come from a woman in her fifties or sixties with primary liver carcinoma and hepatitis B virus infection.

Notes on this clonotype: Being one base from a much bigger clone, this may be a read error. V and J are TRBV5-4 and TRBJ2-3, with 8 bases fitting TRBD2. The CDR3 contains 15 residues. The V and J ends lost 2 bases and 8 bases, in that order; junction bases with no gene match: 10. Per the germline V gene, CDR1 is SGHNT and CDR2 is YYREEE (reference sequence). As DNA, the CDR3 is TGTGCCAGCAGCTTAAAAACTAGCGGAGGGAGTACGCAGTATTTT. Translating gives CASSLKTSGGSTQYF.

This clonotype came up many times. The chain joins TRBV4-1 to TRBJ2-7; TRBD1 agrees at 8 bases. Trimming removed 4 bases from V and 3 bases from J; junction bases left unmatched: 8. The CDR3 is made up of 15 amino acids. Germline V lookup: CDR1 MGHRA, CDR2 YSYEKL. CDR3 coding DNA: TGCGCCAGCAGCCCCCAGGGGGCAGGGATCTACGAGCAGTACTTC. Protein product: CASSPQGAGIYEQYF.

On this clonotype itself: Its ends do not fully match the called genes, so a read error is possible. The chain employs TRBV5-4 and TRBJ2-4; D is unclear. The germline V gene encodes CDR1 SGHNT and CDR2 YYREEE (reference sequence). This CDR3 region has 16 residues. In DNA form, the CDR3 reads TGTGCCAGCAGCCCTGGTTGTTTTAGTGGCAAAAACATTCGGTACTTC. It specifies CASSPGCFSGKNIRYF. The full variable domain, rest sourced from reference TRBV5-4 and TRBJ2-4, is ETGVTQSPTHLIKTRGQQVTLRCSSQSGHNTVSWYQQALGQGPQFIFQYYREEENGRGNFPPRFSGLQFPNYSSELNVNALELDDSALYLCASSPGCFSGKNIRYFGAGTRLSVL.

The V and J genes are TRBV11-1 and TRBJ2-2; no firm D call. This CDR3 comprises 15 residues. Germline CDR1 SGHAT, CDR2 FQDESV (reference sequence). Trimming pared 1 base from V and 6 bases from J, leaving 12 bases between. CDR3 protein: CASSLGGSHAGELFF. In DNA, the CDR3 is TGTGCCAGCAGCTTAGGGGGAAGTCATGCCGGGGAGCTGTTTTTT.

Details on this clonotype: One end of the junction fails to match germline, which may point to a read error. The V call is TRBV29-1, the J call TRBJ2-5, with a weak D call TRBD2 (7 bases). CDR1 and CDR2 from the germline V gene are SQVTM and ANQGSEA. CDR3 length equals 12 residues. Here the CDR3 reads CSVGRGVETQYF. DNA for the CDR3: TGCAGTGTTGGGAGGGGGGTAGAGACCCAGTACTTC.

Ten or more counts support this clonotype. The chain joins TRBV5-1 to TRBJ2-7; possibly TRBD1 for D (7 bases). The germline gives CDR1 SGHRS, CDR2 YFSETQ. The germline V and J ends were trimmed by 5 bases and 1 base, with 13 bases remaining between them. The CDR3 contains 14 residues. The CDR3 bases are TGCGCCAGCAGACTGCGGGACAGTTCCTACGAGCAGTACTTC. It codes for CASRLRDSSYEQYF.

For this clonotype: This CDR3 is missing its conserved last phenylalanine or tryptophan, likely due to a read error. The DNA is left out, because the CDR3 cannot be placed on it with certainty; the CDR3 is given as TCRdb lists it. The V call is TRBV6-1, the J call TRBJ1-4; no DNA check was done on the table's D call, TRBD1. Germline V gene sequence: CDR1 MNHNS, CDR2 SASEGT. The CDR3 sequence runs 15 residues, both termini included. The CDR3 region is CASRDGQSGNEKLSS.

This clonotype came up once. A read error may be the cause here, since a much bigger clone is one base away. The final CDR3 position lacks the conserved phenylalanine or tryptophan, pointing to a likely read error. V and J are TRBV28 and TRBJ2-2, with D possibly being TRBD1 or TRBD2 (5 bases each). CDR3 length equals 16 residues. The V end was cut by 5 bases, the J end by 8 bases, with 21 bases between. Germline V gene data show CDR1 as MDHEN and CDR2 as SYDVKM. As DNA, the CDR3 is TGTGCCAGCAGTGTCTATGGGGGTCAGAGGCCGGGGGAGCTGTTTTTA. Translation gives CASSVYGGQRPGELFL.

V gene TRBV6-5 combines with J gene TRBJ2-1; D unclear. V was cut by 2 bases and J by 10 bases, with 18 bases left in between. Looked up from germline, CDR1 is MNHEY and CDR2 is SVGAGI. The CDR3 is 15 amino acids. The CDR3 coding sequence is TGTGCCAGCAGTTACGTAGTAAGCGCCTACGACGAGCAGTTCTTC. This translates into CASSYVVSAYDEQFF.

The rearrangement joins TRBV12-3 or TRBV12-4 to TRBJ2-1, with a weak D call TRBD2 (6 bases). This CDR3 spans 16 amino acids. The CDR3 reads CISSQTTTSVVRQQFF. DNA of the CDR3: TGTATCAGCAGTCAAACCACGACTAGTGTGGTTCGCCAGCAGTTCTTC.

The gene calls are TRBV25-1 and TRBJ2-1; perhaps TRBD2 as D (6 bases). The CDR3 contains 16 residues. From germline, CDR1 is MGHDK and CDR2 SYGVNS. V was pared by 3 bases and J by 3 bases, with 15 bases between. The CDR3 nucleotides read TGTGCCAGCAGTGACCAGAGGCAGGGACTCTACAATGAGCAGTTCTTC. This encodes CASSDQRQGLYNEQFF.

This clonotype was detected ten times or more. V is TRBV28 and J is TRBJ2-5, with a weak D call TRBD1 (6 bases). V lost 7 bases to trimming and J lost 3 bases, with 12 bases between them. Germline assignment: CDR1 MDHEN and CDR2 SYDVKM. The CDR3 loop spans 13 amino acids. CDR3 DNA sequence: TGTGCCAGCACCGCCGCAGGGGAAGAGACCCAGTACTTC. This codes for CASTAAGEETQYF.

Points on this clonotype: Compared with germline, one end of the junction differs, possibly owing to a read error. The chain combines TRBV28 with TRBJ2-1; D may match TRBD1 or TRBD2 (5 bases each). This CDR3 has 11 amino acids. Looked up from germline, CDR1 is MDHEN and CDR2 is SYDVKM. CDR3 bases: TGTACCAGCAGCCGGGGACGGGAGCAGTTCTTC. Translated, it gives CTSSRGREQFF.

With regard to this clonotype: As the CDR3 is not closed by the conserved phenylalanine or tryptophan, this likely results from a read error. The V and J genes are TRBV29-1 and TRBJ1-5; D is unresolved. The germline V gene has CDR1 SQVTM and CDR2 ANQGSEA. The length of the CDR3 is 13 residues. The V end lost 5 bases, the J end lost 2 bases, and 10 bases lay between the germline ends. CDR3 nucleotides: TGCAGCGTTCTAGGGTACGGCAATCAGCCCCAGCATCTT. It is translated as CSVLGYGNQPQHL.

This clonotype was observed many times. This chain uses TRBV29-1 with TRBJ2-7; a possible D gene is TRBD2 (6 bases). The CDR3 is made up of 12 amino acids. The ends were cut back, 3 bases at V and 5 bases at J, with 11 bases in the middle. Germline V gene data show CDR1 as SQVTM and CDR2 as ANQGSEA. The CDR3 reads CSVDWGTDEQYF. The DNA for the CDR3 is TGCAGCGTTGACTGGGGGACTGACGAGCAGTACTTC.

Of note for this clonotype: This may be a read error: a much more frequent sequence differs by one nucleotide. The chain combines TRBV28 with TRBJ1-5, with a weak D call TRBD1 (6 bases). Germline V lookup: CDR1 MDHEN, CDR2 SYDVKM. There are 15 residues in the CDR3. CDR3 region: CASRNHGQGNQPKHF. The CDR3 DNA sequence: TGTGCCAGCAGAAATCACGGGCAGGGGAATCAGCCCAAGCATTTT.

This clonotype showed up many times. The chain has TRBV7-8 and TRBJ2-4; 9 positions agree with TRBD2. The CDR3 spans 16 residues. V dropped 2 bases and J dropped 7; count of bases not matched to a gene: 9. Looked up from germline, CDR1 is SGHVS and CDR2 is FQNEAQ. CDR3 loop: CASSLLGGRAENIQYF. The DNA of the CDR3 is TGTGCCAGCAGCTTATTGGGCGGGAGGGCCGAGAACATTCAGTACTTC.

About this clonotype itself: One base away lies a much larger clone, so this may be a sequencing read error. DNA of the CDR3: TGTGGCAGCAGTCGGGGACAGGGGGCTGACAATGAGCAGTTCTTC. Its translation is CGSSRGQGADNEQFF. This chain connects TRBV6-5 to TRBJ2-1; 12 positions agree with TRBD1. The CDR3 consists of 15 residues. CDR1 and CDR2 from the germline V gene are MNHEY and SVGAGI.

Notes on this clonotype: This clone may be a read error of a much larger clone one base away. A read error is likely, as this CDR3 ends without the conserved phenylalanine or tryptophan. The chain joins TRBV6-1 to TRBJ2-1; no definite D call. In germline, CDR1 is MNHNS, CDR2 SASEGT. The CDR3 consists of 12 residues. V dropped 5 bases and J dropped 8 bases, with 10 bases sitting between them. The CDR3 loop is CASSKPTDEQFL. CDR3 bases: TGTGCCAGCAGTAAACCAACAGATGAGCAGTTCTTG.

Remarks on this clonotype: The junction does not match germline at one end; this may be a read error. This chain joins TRBV11-2 and TRBJ2-5, with 10 bases identical to TRBD2. The CDR3 loop spans 16 amino acids. Germline assignment: CDR1 SGHAT and CDR2 FQNNGV. DNA of the CDR3: TGTGTCAGCAGCCAGGTCGCGACTAGCGGGTCCGGGACCCAGCACTTC. Its translation: CVSSQVATSGSGTQHF.

This clonotype was recorded at least ten times. This chain connects TRBV6-1 to TRBJ1-5; D not resolved. CDR3 size: 13 residues. V was shortened by 8 bases and J by 4 bases, with 12 bases between the two germline ends. Germline V gene sequence: CDR1 MNHNS, CDR2 SASEGT. CDR3 sequence reads: CASAKVENQPQHF. CDR3 nucleotide sequence: TGTGCCAGCGCGAAGGTGGAGAATCAGCCCCAGCATTTT.

About this clonotype itself: This may come from a read error, since a much larger clone is one base off. The genes are TRBV6-2 or TRBV6-3 and TRBJ2-2; 8 bases are shared with TRBD1. In germline, CDR1 is MNHEY, CDR2 SVGEGT. The CDR3 is made up of 14 amino acids. CDR3 sequence reads: CASHRQGNTRELFF. The CDR3 DNA reads as TGTGCCAGCCACCGACAGGGGAACACCAGGGAGCTGTTTTTT.

As to this clonotype: With a much larger clone just one base away, this may be a read error. This rearrangement joins TRBV12-3 or TRBV12-4 to TRBJ2-1; D gene unclear. The CDR3 is 12 amino acids. V lost 0 bases and J lost 10, with 7 bases in between. The CDR3 sequence is CASSLARREQFF. CDR3 sequence (DNA): TGTGCCAGCAGTTTAGCGAGAAGGGAGCAGTTCTTC.

About this clonotype itself: This may stem from a read error, because a much larger clone lies one nucleotide away. The CDR3 protein is CAIRNPSHEQFF. The CDR3 DNA sequence: TGTGCCATCAGGAACCCTAGCCATGAGCAGTTCTTC. The chain couples TRBV5-6 to TRBJ2-1; weak D call: TRBD2 (5 bases). Trimming left V 9 bases short and J 8 bases short, with 15 bases between. CDR1 and CDR2 from the germline V gene are SGHDT and YYEEEE. The CDR3 extends over 12 amino acids.

This clonotype was seen many times. The chain combines TRBV29-1 with TRBJ1-2; 9 bases are a match to TRBD1. CDR1 is SQVTM, CDR2 ANQGSEA, per germline. This CDR3 is built from 14 residues. Losses at the gene ends were 6 bases for V and 7 bases for J; bases not matched to a gene: 12. DNA of the CDR3: TGCAGCGTCCCCCCCGGGGACAGGGCGGGTGGCTACACCTTC. The encoded protein is CSVPPGDRAGGYTF.